The subject of this entry is one T cell receptor (beta chain). What antigen it recognizes has not been identified. Qualities for individual bases were not recorded, and no much larger clone is one base off. The donors were under 40 Caucasian individuals from Russia, aged 6 to 90 years, who were systemically healthy. Roughly 11 milliliters of peripheral blood were drawn from each donor into EDTA-treated Vacutainer tubes. Ficoll-Paque density-gradient centrifugation was used to isolate PBMCs, with at least 6.5 million obtained per sample. Total RNA, at least 5.5 micrograms per sample, was extracted from PBMCs with Trizol reagent. For every donor, flow cytometry on a PBMC aliquot measured the percentage of naive CD45RAhigh/CD27high T cells. Libraries were prepared through 5' RACE. Data came from an Illumina HiSeq 2500. A second PCR of about 6 to 12 cycles was run with a J-beta primer mix and a sample-barcoded 5' primer. A template-switch 5' adaptor carrying 12 random nucleotides introduced a unique molecular identifier onto each TCR beta cDNA molecule. At least 2.5 million CDR3-containing paired-end reads were obtained from each sample. The Mint cDNA synthesis kit, primed by a TRBC-specific oligonucleotide, was used to synthesize first-strand cDNA from all RNA. Following uracil-DNA glycosylase treatment, a first 18-cycle PCR with universal primers M1SS and BC2_uni_R was performed on all cDNA. In the original analysis: Normalization of each sample was performed by random selection of 1 million high-quality reads, each carrying a distinct molecular identifier. Reads sharing molecular identifiers were discarded rather than binned into consensus sequences. CDR3 identification, clonotype clustering and error correction used MiTCR with a Q25 quality threshold and the strictest error-elimination algorithm. Lower-bound total TCR beta diversity was estimated with a nonparametric unseen species model using Euler transformation. TCRdb itself trimmed the public reads at Q25 with fastp, ran MiXCR and retained productive beta chains. Rows are combined by CDR3 protein, so each entry shows the most common genes and DNA. TCRdb assigned the V and J calls; the authors' analysis was not used. Present in this sample are around 500,000 distinct CDR3 sequences, around a quarter of which were seen just once. The top ten constitute approximately 4% of the sample.

The data derive from a study of blood T cells in healthy people across ages (dated by TCRdb to the mid-2010s). In terms of the full investigation: In model experiments, template switching captured about one uniquely barcoded TCR beta cDNA molecule for every two T cells. To track age-related changes in TCR beta repertoire diversity, the study relied on deep sequencing normalized with unique cDNA molecular identifiers. Using the same blood draw, the study looked at two additional independent replicas of 1 million unique cDNA reads for two donors, one aged 18 to 30 and the other aged 80 or older. The donors were split into four age groups: young (average around 15 years), middle-aged (nearly 40), aged (more than 55) and long-lived (about 74).

CDR1 and CDR2 are drawn from the germline V gene: MNHEY, SVGAGI. V and J are truncated by 6 bases and 5 bases respectively, leaving an intervening sequence of 10 bases. The CDR3 runs 13 amino acids, cysteine and phenylalanine included. The CDR3 DNA has 39 bases and is translated from base 1. Broader findings and caveats from the paper: The CMV infection status of donors was not known, potentially confounding age-related changes in expanded clonotypes. Estimates of total diversity based on one million sequenced T cells were regarded as lower bounds and as underestimates. The long-lived group showed more naive CD4+ T cells, fewer expanded clones and increased TCR diversity than the aged group, suggesting age selection. Because profiling used bulk unsorted PBMCs, naive and antigen-experienced compartments could not be compared conclusively. Observed TCR beta diversity correlated strongly with the percentage of naive T cells measured by flow cytometry. Observed TCR beta diversity per million T cells fell roughly linearly with age, and a significant reduction was already apparent by age roughly 40.

These same records also appear under a second study, on T cells of mothers and their children. Looking at the second paper: Nine systemically healthy Caucasian individuals, comprising three mothers and their six children, were included as donors. cDNA synthesis used all of the extracted RNA, with 1.5 ug of RNA in each 15 ul reaction. Sample barcodes and 2-4 random nucleotides were added via the M1S primer in the second PCR. Over 10 million TCR beta CDR3 reads came from each mother, compared with 3.3 million or so reads from each child. Thymic selection similarly shapes TCR recombination output in related and unrelated pairs, with minor effect from inherited differences. Normalized repertoire overlap in related mother-child pairs was always slightly higher than in unrelated mother-child pairs, but the difference was never significant. No persistent microchimeric T cell clones were found, with a detection sensitivity of roughly 92 clones per million clonotypes. The study used deep NGS to compare TCR beta repertoires of mothers and children, seeking features distinguishing related mother-child pairs from unrelated individuals. The mean age was 40 +/- 4 years for the mothers and 11 +/- 4 years for the children. After adapters were ligated using NEBNext reagents, the libraries underwent 100+100 nt paired-end sequencing on an Illumina HiSeq 2000. Mother and child libraries were prepared a month apart and sequenced in separate runs to prevent cross-contamination. For each donor, somewhere between roughly 450,000 and 2,100,000 distinct TCR beta clonotypes were identified. Naive TCR beta clonotypes were estimated from low-frequency clonotypes matched to each donor's FACS-determined naive share, without sorting.

The rearrangement combines TRBV6-5 with TRBJ2-2; the D gene is perhaps TRBD2, on 5 matching bases. The receptor comes from a boy aged 2 to 10 in good health. The source material was blood. The DNA sequence is TGTGCCAGCAGGAAAGAGGGAACCGGGGAGCTGTTTTTT. It translates as CASRKEGTGELFF.